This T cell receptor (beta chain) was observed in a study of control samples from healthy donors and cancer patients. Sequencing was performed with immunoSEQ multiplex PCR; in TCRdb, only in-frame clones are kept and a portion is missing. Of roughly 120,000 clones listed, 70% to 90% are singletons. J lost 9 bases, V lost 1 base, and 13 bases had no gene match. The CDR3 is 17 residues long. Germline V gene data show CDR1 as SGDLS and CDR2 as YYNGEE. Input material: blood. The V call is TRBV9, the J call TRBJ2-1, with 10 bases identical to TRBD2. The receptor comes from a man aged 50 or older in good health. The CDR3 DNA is TGTGCCAGCAGCGTAAGTGAGAGCGGGGGGGCTGCAGGTGAGCAGTTCTTC. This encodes CASSVSESGGAAGEQFF. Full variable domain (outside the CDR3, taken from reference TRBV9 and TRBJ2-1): DSGVTQTPKHLITATGQRVTLRCSPRSGDLSVYWYQQSLDQGLQFLIQYYNGEERAKGNILERFSAQQFPDLHSELNLSSLELGDSALYFCASSVSESGGAAGEQFFGPGTRLTVL.